The rows below give T cell receptor beta chains drawn from one sample of a study of blood T cell repertoires in COVID-19. TCRdb's copy holds only in-frame clones and misses some; the assay was immunoSEQ multiplex PCR. The table lists about 150,000 clones, 84% of them singletons. What was sequenced was PBMCs or T cells enriched from blood (not recorded which). The receptors originated from a woman aged 50 to 60 who had been exposed to COVID-19. The CDR3 runs from the conserved cysteine through the conserved F or W. A D gene is named only where the DNA matches it firmly. Clone sizes are given selectively: once, few, many, or a class where the clone is expanded.

d_call j_call clone_size v_call cdr3_nt cdr3_aa
TRBD2 TRBJ2-1 - TRBV20-1 TGCAGTGCTAGTGTGGCTAGCGGACACAATGAGCAGTTCTTC CSASVASGHNEQFF
- TRBJ1-1 - TRBV29-1 TGCAGCGCTCAAACAGGGTCAAACACTGAAGCTTTCTTT CSAQTGSNTEAFF
- TRBJ2-5 - TRBV15 TGTGCCACCAGCAGAGATCTAGCTAGGGAGACCCAGTACTTC CATSRDLARETQYF
TRBD1 TRBJ2-7 once TRBV5-6 TGTGCCAGCAGCTTTGGGACAGGGTGGATCGAGCAGTACTTC CASSFGTGWIEQYF
TRBD1 TRBJ2-7 - TRBV4-3 TGCGCCAGCAGCCAAGAGGGACAGGGGGGCCAGGTGCAGTACTTC CASSQEGQGGQVQYF
- TRBJ1-6 few TRBV12-3/TRBV12-4 TGTGCCAGCAGTTTCGCGAAATCACCCCTCCACTTT CASSFAKSPLHF
- TRBJ1-2 - TRBV27 TGTGCCAGCACCACTAGGGGGAGGGCAGGTAGTGGCTACACCTTC CASTTRGRAGSGYTF
- TRBJ2-7 once TRBV6-5 TGTGCCAGCAGTTCAGGGCTAAAATACGAGCAGTACTTC CASSSGLKYEQYF
- TRBJ2-7 - TRBV29-1 TGCAGCGTTGGAGGATCGGCAGCAGGGGCCTACGAGCAGTACTTC CSVGGSAAGAYEQYF
TRBD2 TRBJ2-7 - TRBV7-6 TGTGCCAGCAGCCCCAGGACTAGCAGGGGATTATACGAGCAGTACTTC CASSPRTSRGLYEQYF
TRBD2 TRBJ2-3 - TRBV6-2/TRBV6-3 TGTGCCAGCAGTTCGATTAGCGGGAGTAGCACAGATACGCAGTATTTT CASSSISGSSTDTQYF
- TRBJ1-5 - TRBV21-1 TGTGCCAGCAGCAAACTTGGGACAGCCTATAGCAATCAGCCCCAGCATTTT CASSKLGTAYSNQPQHF
- TRBJ2-4 - TRBV29-1 TGCAGCGTTGATGGGGGGGCGTCGACCAAAAACATTCAGTACTTC CSVDGGASTKNIQYF
- TRBJ2-7 - TRBV27 TGTGCCAGCAGTCCGACAGGTCACTACGAGCAGTACTTC CASSPTGHYEQYF
- TRBJ1-6 few TRBV7-6 TGTGCCAGCAGCTTAGACGGGACACCGAGCTCCTATAATTCACCCCTCCACTTT CASSLDGTPSSYNSPLHF
- TRBJ2-7 - TRBV11-1 TGTGCCAGCAGCTTAGATACTTCTGGCGAGCAGTACTTC CASSLDTSGEQYF
- TRBJ2-3 - TRBV18 TGTGCCAGCTCACCACAGGGGATTTACACAGATACGCAGTATTTT CASSPQGIYTDTQYF
- TRBJ2-1 - TRBV4-1 TGCGCCAGCAGCCATGAACTAGCCCTCGCCAATGAGCAGTTCTTC CASSHELALANEQFF
TRBD2 TRBJ2-7 - TRBV4-3 TGCGCCAGCAGCCAAAGTACTAGCGGGCCGAACTACGAGCAGTACTTC CASSQSTSGPNYEQYF
TRBD2 TRBJ2-5 - TRBV24-1 TGTGCCACCAGTGATCCCACTAGCGGCCAGGAGACCCAGTACTTC CATSDPTSGQETQYF
- TRBJ1-1 - TRBV5-6 TGTGCCAGCCACCCTAATCCCGACAGGACGAACACTGAAGCTTTCTTT CASHPNPDRTNTEAFF
TRBD2 TRBJ2-7 - TRBV29-1 TGCAGCGTTGAAGATACGCGGGAGAGCTACGAGCAGTACTTC CSVEDTRESYEQYF
- TRBJ2-7 - TRBV7-4 TGTGCCAGCAGCTCAGGCTGGGCCCAGTACTTC CASSSGWAQYF
TRBD1 TRBJ1-6 - TRBV5-4 TGTGCCAGCAGCCTGATGGGGACAGGGGGTTCACCCCTCCACTTT CASSLMGTGGSPLHF
- TRBJ2-1 - TRBV11-3 TGTGCCAGCAGCTCGGAGCGAGGGGGAGAGGTTGAGCAGTTCTTC CASSSERGGEVEQFF
- TRBJ2-1 - TRBV6-1 TGTGCCAGCAGTGAAAGCAGGGTGGGGTTCTTC CASSESRVGFF
TRBD2 TRBJ2-4 few TRBV28 TGTGCCAGTCGATCCGGGGAGGGGTCGGAGGCCAAAAACATTCAGTACTTC CASRSGEGSEAKNIQYF
- TRBJ2-1 - TRBV7-2 TGTGCCAGCAGCTTAGCTAGTTTGGATGAGCAGTTCTTC CASSLASLDEQFF
TRBD1 TRBJ1-2 few TRBV5-4 TGTGCCAGCAGCTTGGCAGGGGGCCCCATCTATGGCTACACCTTC CASSLAGGPIYGYTF
- TRBJ2-1 - TRBV19 TGTGCCAGTAGTATGAGGTGGCTAGATGAGCAGTTCTTC CASSMRWLDEQFF
- TRBJ1-6 - TRBV6-5 TGTGCCAGCAGAGGGGACCGGGGGTCACCCCTCCACTTT CASRGDRGSPLHF
TRBD2 TRBJ2-2 - TRBV25-1 TGTGCCAGCAGTGACCACGGACTAGCGGGAGTTTCCGGGGAGCTGTTTTTT CASSDHGLAGVSGELFF
TRBD2 TRBJ2-7 - TRBV3-1/TRBV3-2 TGTGCCAGCAGCCCTCTCACTAGCGGGAGTCCGCTTTTGCAGTACTTC CASSPLTSGSPLLQYF
TRBD1 TRBJ2-1 - TRBV19 TGTGCCAGTAGTATATCGGCAGGGGGCGGGAATGAGCAGTTCTTC CASSISAGGGNEQFF
- TRBJ1-1 once TRBV7-6 TGTGCCAGCAGCTTAGGTTCCCCTGGGGCGCTTTTGAACACTGAAGCTTTCTTT CASSLGSPGALLNTEAFF
- TRBJ1-6 few TRBV14 TGTGCCAGCAGCCAGATCGTGGGGAGCTCCTATAATTCACCCCTCCACTTT CASSQIVGSSYNSPLHF
TRBD2 TRBJ2-3 - TRBV7-2 TGTGCCAGCAGCCCGCGGGATAGCGGGAGGGCCCGGGATACGCAGTATTTT CASSPRDSGRARDTQYF
TRBD1 TRBJ2-2 few TRBV6-6 TGTGCCAGCAATCCGGGACAGGACACCGGGGAGCTGTTTTTT CASNPGQDTGELFF
TRBD2 TRBJ2-7 - TRBV11-2 TGTGCCAGCAGCCCTCAAAAGACTAGCGACGAGCAGTACTTC CASSPQKTSDEQYF
- TRBJ1-2 - TRBV5-8 TGTGCCAGCAGCTCCTTAACAGTGTCCCCGACCCCCTGCTTC CASSSLTVSPTPCF
- TRBJ1-1 - TRBV18 TGTGCCAGCTCCCCAACGGGGGGTGCTGAAGCTTTCTTT CASSPTGGAEAFF
TRBD2 TRBJ2-5 - TRBV2 TGTGCCAGCAGTGAAGCGTTCGGTGGGCGGGGGAAAGAGACCCAGTACTTC CASSEAFGGRGKETQYF
- TRBJ2-7 - TRBV11-3 TGTGCCAGCAGCGCGGGACCCTACGAGCAGTACTTC CASSAGPYEQYF
TRBD1 TRBJ1-5 - TRBV20-1 TGCAGTGCTAGTATACAGGGGGCGCAGGCCTATCAGCCCCAGCATTTT CSASIQGAQAYQPQHF
- TRBJ2-7 - TRBV7-2 TGTGCCAGCAGCATCCCTGGAGGAAATAGCGAGCAGTACTTC CASSIPGGNSEQYF
- TRBJ2-3 - TRBV10-3 TGTGCCATCAGTGGGGGGACTTTAACTAGCACAGATACGCAGTATTTT CAISGGTLTSTDTQYF
TRBD1 TRBJ1-4 - TRBV4-1 TGCGCCAGCAGCGTCGTTGGGACAGAGAATGAAAAACTGTTTTTT CASSVVGTENEKLFF
- TRBJ2-6 - TRBV10-3 TGTGCCATCAGTGAGTGGTCAGGTCAGGAAGACTCTGGGGCCAACGTCCTGACTTTC CAISEWSGQEDSGANVLTF
TRBD1 TRBJ1-5 - TRBV7-8 TGTGCCAGCAGCCCCTTTCGCGCAGGGGGCAGACAGCCCCAGCATTTT CASSPFRAGGRQPQHF
TRBD1 TRBJ1-1 - TRBV7-2 TGTGCCAGCAGCCCCGACAGGGTGAGCACTGAAGCTTTCTTT CASSPDRVSTEAFF
- TRBJ2-3 - TRBV12-3/TRBV12-4 TGTGCCAGCAGTTTCTTAGATACGCAGTATTTT CASSFLDTQYF